This T cell receptor (beta chain) derives from a study of blood T cell repertoires in COVID-19. About the research overall: Some COVID-19 samples were acute and others convalescent; all came from the United States, Italy and Spain.

CDR3 length equals 14 residues. V was cut by 10 bases and J by 5 bases, with 20 bases left in between. From germline, CDR1 is LNHDA and CDR2 SQIVND (reference sequence). Recovered status in Cohort 3 required two negative PCRs, clearance, or symptom resolution. This table comes from immunoSEQ multiplex PCR, and its TCRdb copy is limited to in-frame clones, with some not included. The repertoire holds about 200,000 clones, with roughly 82% as singletons. The sequence derives from a man aged 35-49 years who had recovered from COVID-19. Specimen: PBMCs or T cells enriched from blood (not recorded which). The rearrangement joins TRBV19 to TRBJ2-5, with a possible D match to TRBD2 (6 bases). This CDR3 reads CATSGRGTWETQYF. The CDR3 DNA sequence: TGTGCCACCTCGGGACGGGGGACTTGGGAGACCCAGTACTTC.